This entry is about one TCR beta chain. These data are taken from a study of blood T cell repertoires in COVID-19. Germline V CDR1 and CDR2: SGHKS, YYEKEE (reference sequence). This CDR3 has 15 residues. With 0 bases removed from V and 0 bases from J, the gap between germline ends came to 10 bases. Study processing details: Amplification from reference gene primers served as the basis for estimated nucleated cell counts. Some clones are missing from TCRdb's copy, which holds only in-frame ones; the method was immunoSEQ multiplex PCR. The V and J calls and the clone size are those of that table, but D and trimming were determined from the DNA. The sample contains about 160,000 clones, roughly 84% of which appear only once.

The TCR comes from a woman aged 50 to 65 with COVID-19, enrolled during active disease. Sequencing was done on a sample of peripheral blood. The genes are TRBV5-5 and TRBJ2-7, with TRBD2 as a possible D gene (6 bases). CDR3 residues: CASSLGQGLSYEQYF. The DNA for the CDR3 is TGTGCCAGCAGCTTGGGTCAGGGACTCTCCTACGAGCAGTACTTC.